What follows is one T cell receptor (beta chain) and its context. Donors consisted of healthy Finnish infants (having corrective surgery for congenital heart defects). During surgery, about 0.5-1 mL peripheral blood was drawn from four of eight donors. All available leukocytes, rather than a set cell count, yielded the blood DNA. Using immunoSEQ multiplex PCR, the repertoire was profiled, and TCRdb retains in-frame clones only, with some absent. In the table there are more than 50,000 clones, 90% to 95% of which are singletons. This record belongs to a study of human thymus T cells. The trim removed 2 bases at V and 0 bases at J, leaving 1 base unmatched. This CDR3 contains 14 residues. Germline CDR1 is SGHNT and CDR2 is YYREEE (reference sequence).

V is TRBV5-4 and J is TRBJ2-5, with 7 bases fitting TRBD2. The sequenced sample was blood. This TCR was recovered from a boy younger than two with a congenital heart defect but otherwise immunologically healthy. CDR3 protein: CASSFGGNQETQYF. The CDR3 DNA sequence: TGTGCCAGCAGCTTCGGGGGGAACCAAGAGACCCAGTACTTC. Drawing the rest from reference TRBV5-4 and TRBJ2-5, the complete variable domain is ETGVTQSPTHLIKTRGQQVTLRCSSQSGHNTVSWYQQALGQGPQFIFQYYREEENGRGNFPPRFSGLQFPNYSSELNVNALELDDSALYLCASSFGGNQETQYFGPGTRLLVL.